Below are 9 T cell receptor beta chains sequenced from a single sample in a study of Graves' ophthalmopathy and Graves' hyperthyroidism. Amplifying from RNA transcripts, the study obtained TCR beta CDR3 regions. HTBI primers were used in a first-round RT-PCR, which preceded a second-round multiplex PCR. TCRdb independently ran MiXCR on the multiplex PCR reads; one entry per CDR3 protein. Among under 800,000 distinct CDR3 sequences listed, 20% to 25% were seen once. Sequencing used peripheral blood. These receptors were collected from a woman between 18 and 29 years old with stable Graves' hyperthyroidism. Some clones in this sample may be carry-over from other donors' samples.

This clonotype was detected only a few times. This may be a read error, as it is one base from a much larger clone. The rearrangement links TRBV5-1 to TRBJ1-6, with 10 bases matching TRBD1. There are 16 residues in the CDR3. Germline V gene lookup returns CDR1 SGHRS and CDR2 YFSETQ. The CDR3 bases are TGCGCCAGCAGCTTGACCGGGACAGGGGAGCGTTCACACCTCCACTTT. It yields the protein CASSLTGTGERSHLHF.

Many counts were recorded for this clonotype. The chain is built from TRBV29-1 and TRBJ1-1; weak D call: TRBD1 (5 bases). The germline V and J ends were trimmed by 6 bases and 5 bases, with 13 bases remaining between them. CDR1 and CDR2 (germline): SQVTM, ANQGSEA. The CDR3 runs 12 residues. The CDR3 sequence: CSVGLGLTEAFF. CDR3 bases: TGCAGCGTAGGCTTGGGGCTGACTGAAGCTTTCTTT.

This rearrangement joins TRBV28 to TRBJ1-2; 7 bases map to TRBD1. With V trimmed by 5 bases and J by 0 bases, 6 bases remained unmatched. Germline V lookup: CDR1 MDHEN, CDR2 SYDVKM. The CDR3 is 15 amino acids. The CDR3 protein is CASSIGTDSNYGYTF. CDR3 DNA sequence: TGTGCCAGCAGTATCGGGACAGACTCTAACTATGGCTACACCTTC.

Comments on this clonotype: Its ends do not fully match the called genes, so a read error is possible. CDR3 loop: CASSQIGTYEEYF. CDR3 DNA sequence: TGTGCCAGCAGCCAAATTGGCACCTACGAGGAGTACTTC. The chain has TRBV3-1 and TRBJ2-7; no firm D call. This CDR3 is built from 13 residues. Germline loops: CDR1 LGHDT, CDR2 YNNKEL (reference sequence).

This clonotype showed up many times. The V gene is TRBV7-8, the J gene TRBJ2-5; 9 nucleotides match TRBD2. Germline loops: CDR1 SGHVS, CDR2 FQNEAQ. The CDR3 has 15 amino acids. The V gene end was trimmed by 1 base and the J gene end by 7 bases; junction bases not matched to a gene: 7. This CDR3 reads CASSLVPSGEGTQYF. CDR3 in DNA: TGTGCCAGCAGCTTAGTGCCTAGCGGGGAGGGGACCCAGTACTTC.

Ten or more counts support this clonotype. The chain recombines TRBV7-6 with TRBJ1-5, with D perhaps TRBD1 (5 bases). The V gene lost 1 base and the J gene lost 1 base, with 8 bases spanning the gap. The CDR3 length is 15 residues. The germline gives CDR1 SGHVS, CDR2 FNYEAQ. The CDR3 sequence is CASSLEAGSNQPQHF. The DNA for the CDR3 is TGTGCCAGCAGCTTAGAAGCAGGGAGCAATCAGCCCCAGCATTTT.

Comment on this clonotype: At one end, the junction sequence differs from germline, possibly due to a read error. The genes are TRBV6-1 and TRBJ2-5; 13 bases line up with TRBD2. This CDR3 has 17 residues. The V gene's germline CDR1 is MNHNS and CDR2 SASEGT. The CDR3: CASSRSGLAGEGETKYF. CDR3 nucleotide sequence: TGTGCCAGCAGTAGATCTGGACTAGCGGGGGAAGGGGAGACCAAGTACTTC.

This clonotype came up many times. The V and J genes are TRBV11-1 and TRBJ2-7, with D possibly matching TRBD2 (6 bases). The germline V and J ends were trimmed by 5 bases and 0 bases, with 14 bases remaining between them. The CDR3 runs to 15 residues. The germline V gene encodes CDR1 SGHAT and CDR2 FQDESV (reference sequence). The CDR3 bases are TGTGCCAGCAGCCCGGGACTTGGGAGCTCCTACGAGCAGTACTTC. It specifies CASSPGLGSSYEQYF.

This clonotype was picked up a small number of times. J is TRBJ1-1 and V is TRBV12-5; the D gene is possibly TRBD1 (5 bases). The CDR3 runs 13 residues. Germline assignment: CDR1 LGHNT and CDR2 FRNRAP. V lost 3 bases and J lost 4, with 9 bases in between. CDR3 loop: CASGLIGTTEAFF. The DNA for the CDR3 is TGTGCTAGTGGTTTAATTGGGACCACTGAAGCTTTCTTT.